Described below is a single T cell receptor beta chain sequence and its context. This clonotype was detected once. The clone's antigen remains unknown. Base qualities are not provided; no much larger clone lies one nucleotide away. The approximately 41 donors, aged roughly 6 to 90 years, were systemically healthy Caucasian individuals from Russia. Approximately 11 milliliters of peripheral blood were drawn from each donor into EDTA-treated Vacutainer tubes. Ficoll-Paque density-gradient centrifugation was used to isolate PBMCs, with at least 7 million obtained per sample. Total RNA was extracted from PBMCs with Trizol reagent, with at least 6 micrograms obtained per sample. The percentages of naive CD45RAhigh/CD27high T cells were determined by flow cytometry on a PBMC aliquot from every donor. Ends trimmed: V by 0 bases, J by 15 bases; bases unmatched to a gene: 2. CDR1 is given as LGHDT and CDR2 as YNNKEL, both from the germline V gene (reference sequence). Including the terminal cysteine and phenylalanine, the CDR3 comprises 11 residues. Only CDR3 DNA is held: 33 bases, read in frame from base 1.

Libraries came from 5' RACE. A second PCR of about 6 to 11 cycles was performed with a sample-barcoded 5' primer and a J-beta primer mix. A unique molecular identifier was introduced onto each TCR beta cDNA molecule by a template-switch 5' adaptor carrying 12 random nucleotides. At least 2.5 million CDR3-containing paired-end reads were obtained from each sample. First-strand cDNA was synthesized from all RNA with the Mint cDNA synthesis kit, primed by a TRBC-specific oligonucleotide. Following uracil-DNA glycosylase treatment, all cDNA underwent a first 18-cycle PCR with the universal primers M1SS and BC2_uni_R. The study's processing was this. Normalization of each sample was performed by random selection of 1 million high-quality reads, each carrying a distinct molecular identifier. Reads with shared molecular identifiers were discarded instead of being binned into consensus sequences. CDR3 identification, clonotype clustering and error correction used MiTCR with a Q25 quality threshold and the strictest error-elimination algorithm. Lower-bound total TCR beta diversity was estimated with a nonparametric unseen species model using Euler transformation. TCRdb reprocessing: public reads trimmed at Q25 with fastp, clones called with MiXCR, in-frame beta chains kept. Rows matching on CDR3 protein sequence are summarized as one entry with the most common DNA and genes. These V and J calls originate from TCRdb's pipeline instead of the authors' own analysis. The sample table contains fewer than 2 million distinct CDR3 sequences; only one count was recorded for 30% to 40% of them. In total, the top ten clones hold 20% to 25% of the sample.

The source of the sample is a study of blood T cells in healthy people across ages (dated by TCRdb to between 2015 and 2016). About the study as a whole: In model experiments, template switching captured roughly one uniquely barcoded TCR beta cDNA molecule for every two T cells. To avoid experimental bias, donors of different ages were spread randomly across the sequencing lanes. For two donors (one aged 18 to 30 and one aged 80 or older), the study analyzed two additional independent replicas of 1 million unique cDNA reads from the same blood draw. The donors were divided into four age groups: young (average approximately 17 years), middle-aged (approximately 41), aged (approximately 59) and long-lived (more than 75). Age-related changes in TCR beta repertoire diversity were measured in the study by deep sequencing normalized with unique cDNA molecular identifiers. Points the paper makes about the study in general: Because profiling used bulk unsorted PBMCs, naive and antigen-experienced compartments could not be compared conclusively. The CMV infection status of donors was not known, potentially confounding age-related changes in expanded clonotypes. Observed TCR beta diversity per million T cells fell roughly linearly with age, and a significant reduction was already apparent by age roughly 40. Estimates of total diversity based on one million sequenced T cells were considered lower bounds and underestimates. The percentage of naive T cells measured by flow cytometry correlated strongly with observed TCR beta diversity. The long-lived group showed more naive CD4+ T cells, fewer expanded clones and increased TCR diversity than the aged group, suggesting age selection.

The source material was blood. The TCR comes from a human donor in good health. Here the chain combines TRBV3-1 and TRBJ2-1, and TRBD1 matches 7 of the central bases. The base sequence is TGTGCCAGCAGCCAAGACCGGACAGGGTTCTTC. Translated, this is CASSQDRTGFF.